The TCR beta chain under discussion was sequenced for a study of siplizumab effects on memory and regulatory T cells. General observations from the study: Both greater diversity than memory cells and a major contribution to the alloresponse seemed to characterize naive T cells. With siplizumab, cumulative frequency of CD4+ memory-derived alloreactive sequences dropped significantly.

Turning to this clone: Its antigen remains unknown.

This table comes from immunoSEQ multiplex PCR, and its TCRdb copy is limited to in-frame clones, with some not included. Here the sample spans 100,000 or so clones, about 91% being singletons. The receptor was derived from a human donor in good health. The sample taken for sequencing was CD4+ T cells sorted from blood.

CDR3 DNA: TGTGCCAGCGGGGACTCGCTCACAGATACGCAGTATTTT. Protein product: CASGDSLTDTQYF. The rearrangement joins TRBV5-6 to TRBJ2-3; D may be TRBD2 (6 bases). From germline, CDR1 is SGHDT and CDR2 YYEEEE. Between the trimmed V and J ends, which lost 7 bases and 2 bases, there was a span of 11 bases. The length of the CDR3 is 13 residues.